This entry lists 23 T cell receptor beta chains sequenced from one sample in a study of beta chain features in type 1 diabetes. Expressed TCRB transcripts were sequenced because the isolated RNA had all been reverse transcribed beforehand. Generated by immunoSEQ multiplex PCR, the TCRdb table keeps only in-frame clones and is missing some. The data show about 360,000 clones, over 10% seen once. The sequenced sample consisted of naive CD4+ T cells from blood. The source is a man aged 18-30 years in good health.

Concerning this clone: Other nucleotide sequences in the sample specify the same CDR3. CDR3 region: CASSTGGYGYTF. CDR3 in DNA: TGTGCCAGTTCGACAGGGGGCTATGGCTACACCTTC. J is TRBJ1-2 and V is TRBV28; 9 bases fit TRBD1. With 9 bases clipped from V and 4 bases from J, the junction kept 3 bases outside the gene matches. CDR1 MDHEN and CDR2 SYDVKM come from the germline V gene. The CDR3 loop spans 12 amino acids.

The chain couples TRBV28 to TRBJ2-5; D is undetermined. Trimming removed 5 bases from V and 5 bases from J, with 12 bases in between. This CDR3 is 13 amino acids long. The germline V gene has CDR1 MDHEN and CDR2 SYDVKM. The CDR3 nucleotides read TGTGCCAGCAGTGCCTCGTCTCGGGAGACCCAGTACTTC. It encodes CASSASSRETQYF.

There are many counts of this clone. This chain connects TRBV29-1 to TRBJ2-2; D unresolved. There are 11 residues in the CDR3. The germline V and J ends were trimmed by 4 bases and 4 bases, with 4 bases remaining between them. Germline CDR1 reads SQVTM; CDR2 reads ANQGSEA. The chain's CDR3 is CSVGSTGELFF. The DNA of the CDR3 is TGCAGCGTTGGGAGCACCGGGGAGCTGTTTTTT.

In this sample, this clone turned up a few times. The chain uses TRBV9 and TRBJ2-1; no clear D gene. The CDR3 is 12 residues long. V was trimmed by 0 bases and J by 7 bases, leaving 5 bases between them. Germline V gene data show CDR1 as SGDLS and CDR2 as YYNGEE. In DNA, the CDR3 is TGTGCCAGCAGCGTAGGGGCAAATGAGCAGTTCTTC. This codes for CASSVGANEQFF.

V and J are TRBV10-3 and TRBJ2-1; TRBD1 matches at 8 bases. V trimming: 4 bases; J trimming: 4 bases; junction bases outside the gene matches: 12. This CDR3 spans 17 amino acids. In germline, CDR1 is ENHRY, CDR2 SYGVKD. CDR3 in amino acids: CAISGNTGTGDYNEQFF. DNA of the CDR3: TGTGCCATCAGTGGGAATACCGGGACAGGCGATTACAATGAGCAGTTCTTC.

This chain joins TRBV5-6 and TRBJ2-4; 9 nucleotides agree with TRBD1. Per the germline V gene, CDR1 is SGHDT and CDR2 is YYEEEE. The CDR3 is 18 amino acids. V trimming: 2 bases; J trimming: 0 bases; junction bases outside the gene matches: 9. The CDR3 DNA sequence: TGTGCCAGCAGCTTATTGGGACAGGGATTTATAGCCAAAAACATTCAGTACTTC. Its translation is CASSLLGQGFIAKNIQYF. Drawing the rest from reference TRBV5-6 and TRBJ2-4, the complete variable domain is DAGVTQSPTHLIKTRGQQVTLRCSPKSGHDTVSWYQQALGQGPQFIFQYYEEEERQRGNFPDRFSGHQFPNYSSELNVNALLLGDSALYLCASSLLGQGFIAKNIQYFGAGTRLSVL.

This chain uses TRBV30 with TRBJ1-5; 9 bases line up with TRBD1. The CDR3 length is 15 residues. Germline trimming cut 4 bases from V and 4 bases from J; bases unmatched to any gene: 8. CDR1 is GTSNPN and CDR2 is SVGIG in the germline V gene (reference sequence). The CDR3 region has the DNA TGTGCCTGGACGCACCGGGGACAGGGAAATCAGCCCCAGCATTTT. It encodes CAWTHRGQGNQPQHF. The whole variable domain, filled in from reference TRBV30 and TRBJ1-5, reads SQTIHQWPATLVQPVGSPLSLECTVEGTSNPNLYWYRQAAGRGLQLLFYSVGIGQISSEVPQNLSASRPQDRQFILSSKKLLLSDSGFYLCAWTHRGQGNQPQHFGDGTRLSIL.

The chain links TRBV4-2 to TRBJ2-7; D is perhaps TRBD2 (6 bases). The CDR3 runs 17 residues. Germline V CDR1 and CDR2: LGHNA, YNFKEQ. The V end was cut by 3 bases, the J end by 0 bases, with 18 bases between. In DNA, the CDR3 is TGTGCCAGCAGCCACCCGACCGGTGGGGGGAGCTCCTACGAGCAGTACTTC. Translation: CASSHPTGGGSSYEQYF.

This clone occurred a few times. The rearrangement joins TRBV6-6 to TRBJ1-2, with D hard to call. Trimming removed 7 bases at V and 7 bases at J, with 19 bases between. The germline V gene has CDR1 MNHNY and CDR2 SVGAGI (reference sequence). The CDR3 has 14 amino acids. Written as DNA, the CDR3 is TGTGCCAGCATACTCGTCCCATCGGACTCTGGCTACACCTTC. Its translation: CASILVPSDSGYTF.

In DNA form, the CDR3 reads TGTGCCAGCTCGCCTACAGGGGATAGGACTGAAGCTTTCTTT. It specifies CASSPTGDRTEAFF. V gene TRBV18 combines with J gene TRBJ1-1, with 7 positions matching TRBD1. The germline gives CDR1 KGHSH, CDR2 LQKENI. With V trimmed by 6 bases and J by 5 bases, 9 bases remained unmatched. This CDR3 has 14 amino acids.

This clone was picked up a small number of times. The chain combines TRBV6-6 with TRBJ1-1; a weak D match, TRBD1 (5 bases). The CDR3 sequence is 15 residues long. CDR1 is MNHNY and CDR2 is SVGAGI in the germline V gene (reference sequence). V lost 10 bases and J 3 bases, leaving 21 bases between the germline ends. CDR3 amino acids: CATARDYLGDTEAFF. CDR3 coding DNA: TGTGCCACCGCGAGGGACTACCTTGGGGACACTGAAGCTTTCTTT.

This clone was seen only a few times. The CDR3 sequence: CASSSVRGYNEQFF. As DNA, the CDR3 is TGTGCCAGCAGCTCCGTTCGGGGTTACAATGAGCAGTTCTTC. V is TRBV7-6 and J is TRBJ2-1; D is possibly TRBD2 (5 bases). The germline V gene has CDR1 SGHVS and CDR2 FNYEAQ. V was trimmed by 4 bases and J by 4 bases, leaving 11 bases between them. The CDR3 covers 14 residues.

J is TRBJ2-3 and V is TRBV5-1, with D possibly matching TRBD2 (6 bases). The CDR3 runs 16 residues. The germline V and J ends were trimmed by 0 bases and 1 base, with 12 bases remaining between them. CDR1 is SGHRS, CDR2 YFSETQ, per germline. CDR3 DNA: TGCGCCAGCAGCTTGGAACGCGGGGCAGGCACAGATACGCAGTATTTT. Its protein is CASSLERGAGTDTQYF.

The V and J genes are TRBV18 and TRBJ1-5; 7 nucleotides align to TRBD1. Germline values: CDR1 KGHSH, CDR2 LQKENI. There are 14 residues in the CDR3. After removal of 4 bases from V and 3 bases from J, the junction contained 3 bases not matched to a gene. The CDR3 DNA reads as TGTGCCAGCTCACGGGACAGTTACAATCAGCCCCAGCATTTT. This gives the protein CASSRDSYNQPQHF.

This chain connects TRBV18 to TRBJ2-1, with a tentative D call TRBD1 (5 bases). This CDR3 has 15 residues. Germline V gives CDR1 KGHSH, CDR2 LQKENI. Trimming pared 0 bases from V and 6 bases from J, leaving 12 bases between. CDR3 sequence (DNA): TGTGCCAGCTCACCACCGAGCAGGGATGGCAATGAGCAGTTCTTC. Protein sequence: CASSPPSRDGNEQFF.

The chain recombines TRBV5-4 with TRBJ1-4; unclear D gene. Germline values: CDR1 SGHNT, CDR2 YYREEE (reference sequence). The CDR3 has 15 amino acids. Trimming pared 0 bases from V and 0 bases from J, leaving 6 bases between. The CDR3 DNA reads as TGTGCCAGCAGCTTGGGGTCGGCAACTAATGAAAAACTGTTTTTT. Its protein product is CASSLGSATNEKLFF.

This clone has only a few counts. CDR3 in DNA: TGTGCCAGCAGTGGGTCAGGAAATCAGCCCCAGCATTTT. This gives the protein CASSGSGNQPQHF. V is TRBV25-1 and J is TRBJ1-5; D is undetermined. This CDR3 comprises 13 residues. Germline V CDR1 and CDR2: MGHDK, SYGVNS. V dropped 4 bases and J dropped 4 bases, with 8 bases sitting between them. Full variable domain (outside the CDR3, taken from reference TRBV25-1 and TRBJ1-5): EADIYQTPRYLVIGTGKKITLECSQTMGHDKMYWYQQDPGMELHLIHYSYGVNSTEKGDLSSESTVSRIRTEHFPLTLESARPSHTSQYLCASSGSGNQPQHFGDGTRLSIL.

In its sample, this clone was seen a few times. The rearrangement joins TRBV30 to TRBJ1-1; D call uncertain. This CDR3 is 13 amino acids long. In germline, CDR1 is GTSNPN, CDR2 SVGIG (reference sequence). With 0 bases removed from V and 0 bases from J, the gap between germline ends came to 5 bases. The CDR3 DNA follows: TGTGCCTGGAGTGTACTCTTGAACACTGAAGCTTTCTTT. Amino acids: CAWSVLLNTEAFF.

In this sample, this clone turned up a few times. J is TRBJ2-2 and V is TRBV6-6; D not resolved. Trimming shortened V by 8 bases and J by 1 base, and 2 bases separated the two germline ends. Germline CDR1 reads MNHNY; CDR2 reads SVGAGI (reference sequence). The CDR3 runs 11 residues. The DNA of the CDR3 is TGTGCCAGCCGGAACACCGGGGAGCTGTTTTTT. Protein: CASRNTGELFF.

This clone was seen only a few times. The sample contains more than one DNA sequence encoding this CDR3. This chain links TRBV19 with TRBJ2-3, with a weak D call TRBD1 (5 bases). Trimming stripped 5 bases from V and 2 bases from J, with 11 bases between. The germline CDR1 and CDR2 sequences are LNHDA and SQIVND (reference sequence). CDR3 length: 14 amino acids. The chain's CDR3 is CASSPGQNTDTQYF. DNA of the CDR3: TGTGCCAGTAGTCCAGGACAAAACACAGATACGCAGTATTTT.

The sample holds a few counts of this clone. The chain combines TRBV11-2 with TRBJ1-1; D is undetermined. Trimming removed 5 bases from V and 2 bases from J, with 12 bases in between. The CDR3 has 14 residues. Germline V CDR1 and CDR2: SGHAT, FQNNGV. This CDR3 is CASSPEAANTEAFF. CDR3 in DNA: TGTGCCAGCAGCCCAGAGGCAGCCAACACTGAAGCTTTCTTT.

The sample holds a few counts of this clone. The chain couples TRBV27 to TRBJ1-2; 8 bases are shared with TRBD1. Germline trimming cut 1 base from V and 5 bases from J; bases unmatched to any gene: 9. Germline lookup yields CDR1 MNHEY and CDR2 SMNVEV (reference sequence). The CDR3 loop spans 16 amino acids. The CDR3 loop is CASSLFAQGARYGYTF. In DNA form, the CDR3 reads TGTGCCAGCAGTTTATTTGCGCAGGGGGCAAGATATGGCTACACCTTC.

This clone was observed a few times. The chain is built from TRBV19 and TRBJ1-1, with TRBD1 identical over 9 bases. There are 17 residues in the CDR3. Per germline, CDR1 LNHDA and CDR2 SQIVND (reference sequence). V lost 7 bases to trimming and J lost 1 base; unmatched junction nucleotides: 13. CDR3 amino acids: CASIIRAQGAKNTEAFF. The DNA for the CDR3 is TGTGCCAGTATCATACGGGCACAGGGGGCGAAGAACACTGAAGCTTTCTTT.